The text below deals with one TCR beta chain. Its antigen is as yet unknown. V shed 3 bases and J shed 8 bases, with 11 bases lying between them. There are 13 residues in the CDR3. Germline CDR1 and CDR2: LNHNV and YYDKDF (reference sequence). The data belong to a study of radiation and T cells in renal cell carcinoma. Study results and caveats: Top tumor clonotypes rose in blood 2 weeks post-radiation, then contracted.

The time point is: blood 2 weeks post-SBRT. Treatment noted: 15 Gy SBRT to primary tumor, nephrectomy 4 weeks later. Clones were read by immunoSEQ multiplex PCR, and TCRdb kept only the in-frame ones, dropping some. The sample yields fewer than 150,000 clones, about 88% seen once. The receptor's source is a woman aged 65 to 85 with renal cell carcinoma. The sequencing here drew on blood, taken from a patient whose treatment included radiotherapy and nephrectomy. V is TRBV15 and J is TRBJ2-1; D gene uncertain. The CDR3, as DNA: TGTGCCACCAGCAGGGTCCCGGAATATGAGCAGTTCTTC. Protein: CATSRVPEYEQFF.